This T cell receptor (beta chain) was captured by sequencing in a study of immune aging and cytomegalovirus after organ transplant (dated by TCRdb to the early 2020s). Regarding the research as a whole: Three-drug immunosuppression with prednisone, tacrolimus, and mycophenolate was given to all transplant recipients.

Relative to germline, V is 3 bases shorter and J is 10 bases shorter, with 8 bases between their ends. Based on the germline V gene (reference sequence), the CDR1 and CDR2 sequences are SGHNT and YYREEE. The CDR3 holds 11 amino acids from the cysteine to the phenylalanine. The retained sequence is limited to the CDR3, 33 bases, with the frame set at the first base. This clonotype was detected many times. The antigen this receptor binds is unknown. Base qualities are missing; no much larger clone stands one base away. The time point label, as the study defines it: five sample-tagged time points from pre-transplant (day -1) to day 368 post-transplant, pooled. After thawing, PBMC were stimulated with a CMV IE-1 overlapping peptide library for more than 9 hours, with no transport inhibitors added. After thawing, cells were rested overnight and were then stimulated in R10 medium with CD28/CD49d costimulation. The IE-1 peptide library was made up of 15-amino-acid peptides, each overlapping by 11 amino acids. Each time point was barcoded with BD Single-Cell Multiplexing Kit Sample Tags, pooled, and stained with oligo-conjugated anti-CD45RA plus sorting antibodies. A BD FACSAria III was used to sort CMV-responsive CD8+CD137+ and CD4+CD154+ T cells at 4-way purity. Blood samples were drawn into EDTA vacutainers and processed by Ficoll gradient within 1-24 hours.

The investigation overall reported the following: CD57 was not measured in the sequencing data, so a conservative gene-based aging definition was used instead. Following viremia, cells with an aged phenotype rose post-transplant no matter the clone size, with the increase showing up earlier in large clones (days 200-264) than in small clones. Large clones contained a higher proportion of TEMRA cells, and the seven largest clones (over 1,700 cells) acquired aged and TEMRA cells while losing TCM cells.

Library method: single-cell sequencing. Sequencing relied on an Illumina NovaSeq 6000. For cell capture and library preparation, the team used the BD Rhapsody Targeted mRNA and AbSeq Reagent Kit in a microwell format. Libraries were prepared to cover TCR, sample tags, AbSeq, and targeted mRNA from the Human T-Cell Expression Panel plus custom TOX and TOX2 primers. Libraries were sequenced on an Illumina NovaSeq. In the source study's methods: The analysis covered around 10,000 cells in total, of which about 7,100 were CD8 T cells and about 4,500 were CD8 T cells with an identifiable TCR CDR3. Raw data were processed with the BD Rhapsody Targeted Analysis Pipeline with V(D)J processing on the Seven Bridges Genomics platform. Quality control, Sample Tag demultiplexing with Lex-BDSMK, clone identification with VDJ Explorer, and Seurat clustering were performed in SeqGeq 1.6.0. A clone was considered non-expanded if it made up <1% of CD8 T cells, and considered a clonal expansion if it made up >2.5% of the sample. Starting from the raw public reads, TCRdb applied fastp trimming at Q25, assembled clones with MiXCR and retained in-frame beta chains. Records with the same CDR3 protein are collapsed into one entry carrying the most frequent genes and DNA. TCRdb's processing, not the authors' own work, is the source of the V and J calls. This sample gives about 21,000 distinct CDR3 sequences in total; 36% of them show up just once. The ten largest clones take up approximately 26% of the sample.

This clonotype originated in a female donor who had a heart transplant and CMV viremia. In this chain, TRBV5-4 is recombined with TRBJ2-1; TRBD1 could be the D gene, as 6 bases match. Sequencing used CMV peptide-activated CD4+ and CD8+ T cells sorted from blood, obtained at five time points, pooled. The sample's cell subset or site, from its label and the paper: sorted CD8+CD137+ and CD4+CD154+ T cells after 11 to 12 h CMV IE-1 peptide stimulation. The sequence in DNA is TGTGCCAGCAGCTGGGGGACAGAGCAGTTCTTC. This yields the protein CASSWGTEQFF. Reference TRBV5-4 and TRBJ2-1 genes cover what lies past the CDR3, so the full variable domain is ETGVTQSPTHLIKTRGQQVTLRCSSQSGHNTVSWYQQALGQGPQFIFQYYREEENGRGNFPPRFSGLQFPNYSSELNVNALELDDSALYLCASSWGTEQFFGPGTRLTVL.